This TCR beta chain was profiled in a study of shared clonotypes between healthy human individuals. It was CD45RO-negative cells, positively selected for CCR7, that made up naive CD8 cells, with terminally differentiated effector memory CD45RA+ cells excluded. Sequencing used immunoSEQ multiplex PCR; TCRdb keeps in-frame clones, though not all of them. Counted here are nearly 2 million clones, about 95% occurring once; the ten biggest clones make up more than 0.9%. Study-wide results and caveats: The study generally estimated greater richness for naive than memory subsets.

For this clone: The antigen is unknown.

The source is a man between 18 and 35 years old in good health. Material for sequencing was naive CD8+ T cells sorted from blood.

The CDR3 DNA follows: TGTGCCAGCAGGGAAACTAGCGGGAGAAAATTTGAGCAGTTCTTC. Translation gives CASRETSGRKFEQFF. The chain carries TRBV7-9 and TRBJ2-1, with TRBD2 matching 11 bases. The CDR3 loop spans 15 amino acids. The V gene end was trimmed by 6 bases and the J gene end by 9 bases; junction bases not matched to a gene: 10. Germline CDR1 reads SEHNR; CDR2 reads FQNEAQ (reference sequence).